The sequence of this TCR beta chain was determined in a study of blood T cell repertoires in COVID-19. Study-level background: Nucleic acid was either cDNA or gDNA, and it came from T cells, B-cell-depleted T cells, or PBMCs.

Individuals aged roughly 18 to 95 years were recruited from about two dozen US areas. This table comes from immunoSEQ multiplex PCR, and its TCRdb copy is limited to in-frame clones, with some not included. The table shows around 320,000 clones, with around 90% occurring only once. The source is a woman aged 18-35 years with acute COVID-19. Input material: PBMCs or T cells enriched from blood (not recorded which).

The CDR3 protein is CASTTGGRLSGNTIYF. The CDR3 DNA is TGTGCCAGTACGACAGGGGGCCGACTCTCTGGAAACACCATATATTTT. The V and J genes are TRBV28 and TRBJ1-3; TRBD1 matches at 10 bases. V gave up 9 bases and J gave up 0 bases; unmatched junction bases: 8. The CDR3 covers 16 residues. CDR1 is MDHEN and CDR2 is SYDVKM in the germline V gene.